The clone carrying this T cell receptor (beta chain) turned up a few times. Its antigen is unidentified. This sample is part of a study of cytomegalovirus exposure and HLA in healthy donors. The CDR3 has 14 residues. With 6 bases clipped from V and 8 bases from J, the junction kept 9 bases outside the gene matches. The germline gives CDR1 MNHEY, CDR2 SVGAGI. General study findings and limits: Under in vitro conditions, a few CMV-associated chains were confirmed as specific for CMV antigens. Researchers catalogued around 150 TCR beta chains as cytomegalovirus-associated.

It was with 60 Vbeta and 13 Jbeta primers that the PCR ran. Method: immunoSEQ multiplex PCR; TCRdb's copy keeps in-frame clones and lacks some. This sample has 200,000 or so clones; 82% occur once, and the top ten carry 6.5%. The chain combines TRBV6-5 with TRBJ2-4, with 8 bases matching TRBD1. This clonotype was sampled from a woman aged 45-59 years in good health and CMV-seropositive. Source material: PBMCs. The CDR3 reads CASSRDRRGDIQYF. In DNA, the CDR3 is TGTGCCAGCAGCCGGGACAGGCGAGGAGACATTCAGTACTTC.